This T cell receptor (beta chain) was recovered during a study of tissue T cells after allogeneic stem cell transplantation. Here immunoSEQ multiplex PCR was the method, and the copy in TCRdb shows in-frame clones only, minus some. This sample has 8,000 to 10,000 clones; 65% occur once, and the top ten carry 26%. Germline V gives CDR1 MNHNY, CDR2 SVGAGI (reference sequence). After removal of 7 bases from V and 4 bases from J, the junction contained 12 bases not matched to a gene. The CDR3 loop spans 16 amino acids. Retrospectively chosen non-transplant comparators had other cancers and at least five gastrointestinal samples, without known gastrointestinal disease. Findings of the study overall: TCR repertoires tracked anatomic similarity, regardless of disease or transplant status. Sampling depth was limited, and the cohort was small and clinically varied. Some tissue clones might be persisting host cells; their alloreactivity or antigen specificity was not determined.

This clone appeared a single time. Its antigen remains unidentified. The sample in question was tissue from the stomach, obtained at autopsy. The sequence came from a male donor aged 60 or older with lung cancer. The chain recombines TRBV6-6 with TRBJ1-1, with 10 bases fitting TRBD1. The CDR3 DNA sequence: TGTGCCAGCACTGGGGTCGCATGGACAGGGGGCACTGAAGCTTTCTTT. Amino acid sequence: CASTGVAWTGGTEAFF.